These 25 T cell receptor beta chains were all obtained from the same sample, sequenced in a study of T-cell memory formation after mild COVID-19. TCRdb analysed the 5' RACE reads with MiXCR anew, one entry per CDR3 protein. This repertoire shows 450,000 or so distinct CDR3 sequences, 20% found once; its top ten account for 7.5% to 9.5%. The specimen was PBMCs or a T cell subset sorted from them (not recorded which). The receptors come from an adult woman who had mild COVID-19 (a few samples of this study predate the infection). Cell type and time point are not known.

DNA for the CDR3: TGTGCCAGCAGCTTAGGGACTAGCCAATCCCAGTATTTT. This translates into CASSLGTSQSQYF. The chain employs TRBV5-6 and TRBJ2-3, with 9 bases that match TRBD2. V dropped 2 bases and J dropped 12; count of bases not matched to a gene: 7. CDR1 is SGHDT and CDR2 is YYEEEE in the germline V gene. The CDR3 is 13 residues long.

This clonotype was counted a single time. Mismatch with germline at one junction end may stem from a read error. V is TRBV5-6 and J is TRBJ1-5, with D unclear. Looked up from germline, CDR1 is SGHDT and CDR2 is YYEEEE. The CDR3 is made up of 13 amino acids. CDR3 loop: CASSRYSNQPKHF. Here the CDR3 DNA reads TGTGCCAGCAGCCGTTATAGCAATCAGCCCAAGCATTTT.

The chain joins TRBV7-9 to TRBJ1-1, with 7 bases lining up with TRBD1. This CDR3 is 15 amino acids long. The ends lost 5 bases at V and 3 bases at J; junction bases unmatched: 9. Germline V gives CDR1 SEHNR, CDR2 FQNEAQ (reference sequence). The CDR3 DNA follows: TGTGCCAGCAGCATATGGGACAGAGGCGACACTGAAGCTTTCTTT. Its protein product is CASSIWDRGDTEAFF.

The table lists this clonotype with a few counts. The J gene is TRBJ2-1, the V gene TRBV5-4; 15 bases map to TRBD2. The length of the CDR3 is 15 residues. Germline V CDR1 and CDR2: SGHNT, YYREEE (reference sequence). The V gene end was trimmed by 0 bases and the J gene end by 10 bases; junction bases not matched to a gene: 2. The CDR3 nucleotides read TGTGCCAGCAGCTTGGGGACTAGCGGGAGGGAAGAGCAGTTCTTC. Translating gives CASSLGTSGREEQFF.

This clonotype has a handful of counts. The chain is built from TRBV5-6 and TRBJ2-2, with unresolved D. The CDR3 has 15 residues. V lost 4 bases, J lost 1 base, and 11 bases lay in between. Per the germline V gene, CDR1 is SGHDT and CDR2 is YYEEEE. CDR3 bases: TGTGCCAGCAGCCCTGCTCCAGGGAACACCGGGGAGCTGTTTTTT. Protein sequence: CASSPAPGNTGELFF.

This clonotype was counted between two and nine times. V gene TRBV20-1 combines with J gene TRBJ1-3; D is undetermined. This CDR3 region has 12 residues. Germline V gene lookup returns CDR1 DFQATT and CDR2 SNEGSKA (reference sequence). V gave up 3 bases and J gave up 2 bases, with 5 bases separating them. The CDR3 DNA reads TGCAGTGCTAGGACACCTGGAAACACCATATATTTT. Residues: CSARTPGNTIYF.

This clonotype was detected only a few times. The chain has TRBV7-8 and TRBJ1-3; D is perhaps TRBD1 (6 bases). This CDR3 contains 16 residues. Germline CDR1 SGHVS, CDR2 FQNEAQ. Trimming cost V 3 bases and J 0 bases, with 12 bases left between them. CDR3 DNA sequence: TGTGCCAGCAGCTTGGTGACAGGCGACTCTGGAAACACCATATATTTT. It translates to CASSLVTGDSGNTIYF.

This clonotype was detected many times. The chain has TRBV10-2 and TRBJ2-5; D is unclear. V lost 6 bases and J 3 bases, leaving 5 bases between the germline ends. The germline CDR1 and CDR2 sequences are WSHSY and SAAADI. There are 11 residues in the CDR3. The CDR3 is CASRGKETQYF. CDR3 DNA sequence: TGCGCCAGCAGGGGCAAAGAGACCCAGTACTTC.

The rearrangement joins TRBV7-2 to TRBJ2-6, with D hard to call. Per germline, CDR1 SGHTA and CDR2 FQGNSA. The CDR3 totals 12 residues. V dropped 11 bases and J dropped 2 bases, with 7 bases sitting between them. In DNA, the CDR3 is TGTGCCTCTACTACTGGGGCCAACGTCCTGACTTTC. Protein: CASTTGANVLTF.

V is TRBV2 and J is TRBJ2-7; D gene uncertain. Germline V lookup: CDR1 SNHLY, CDR2 FYNNEI. The CDR3 extends over 12 amino acids. The germline V and J ends were trimmed by 4 bases and 5 bases, with 9 bases remaining between them. CDR3 protein: CASSVYFNEQYF. The CDR3 nucleotides are TGTGCCAGCAGTGTTTACTTTAACGAGCAGTACTTC.

The chain combines TRBV5-6 with TRBJ2-3, with 9 bases fitting TRBD1. V lost 4 bases to trimming and J lost 2 bases; unmatched junction nucleotides: 5. The CDR3 is 15 residues long. CDR1 is SGHDT and CDR2 is YYEEEE in the germline V gene. The DNA of the CDR3 is TGTGCCAGCAGCGGCAGGGACAGGGACACAGATACGCAGTATTTT. Translation: CASSGRDRDTDTQYF.

This clonotype was seen only a few times. The J gene is TRBJ1-6, the V gene TRBV7-9, with D perhaps TRBD1 (5 bases). V shed 4 bases and J shed 6 bases, with 13 bases lying between them. CDR3 length equals 15 residues. Germline V CDR1 and CDR2: SEHNR, FQNEAQ (reference sequence). The chain's CDR3 is CASSSITTVNSPLHF. For the CDR3, the DNA is TGTGCCAGCAGCTCAATTACGACAGTTAATTCACCCCTCCACTTT.

The chain has TRBV4-1 and TRBJ1-3; no firm D call. This CDR3 has 15 amino acids. The V and J ends lost 2 bases and 2 bases respectively, with 10 bases between them. From germline, CDR1 is MGHRA and CDR2 YSYEKL. CDR3: CASSQPRETGNTIYF. The CDR3 DNA reads as TGCGCCAGCAGCCAACCCCGGGAAACTGGAAACACCATATATTTT.

The DNA of the CDR3 is TGTGCCAGCTCACCACAGAACTACGGGGAGCTGTTTTTT. Protein: CASSPQNYGELFF. The J gene is TRBJ2-2, the V gene TRBV18; D remains ambiguous. The CDR3 spans 13 residues. Trimming stripped 1 base from V and 7 bases from J, with 7 bases between. Germline-derived CDR1 and CDR2 are KGHSH and LQKENI.

This clonotype was counted at least ten times. J is TRBJ2-5 and V is TRBV11-2; D perhaps matches TRBD1 (5 bases). This CDR3 comprises 12 residues. V dropped 6 bases and J dropped 2 bases, with 7 bases sitting between them. Looked up from germline, CDR1 is SGHAT and CDR2 is FQNNGV. The CDR3 nucleotides read TGTGCCAGCAGTACAGGTCAAGAGACCCAGTACTTC. It yields the protein CASSTGQETQYF.

This chain uses TRBV15 with TRBJ1-1, with D unresolved. The length of the CDR3 is 14 residues. From germline, CDR1 is LNHNV and CDR2 YYDKDF (reference sequence). V was trimmed by 3 bases and J by 0 bases, leaving 8 bases between them. CDR3 coding DNA: TGTGCCACCAGCAGGGATGGAGTGAACACTGAAGCTTTCTTT. Protein product: CATSRDGVNTEAFF.

This clonotype was observed a handful of times. The chain links TRBV5-1 to TRBJ2-2; the D gene is possibly TRBD1 (6 bases). CDR3 size: 16 residues. Germline V gives CDR1 SGHRS, CDR2 YFSETQ. V shed 0 bases and J shed 3 bases, with 12 bases lying between them. CDR3 region: CASSLGWDTDTGELFF. DNA for the CDR3: TGCGCCAGCAGCTTGGGGTGGGACACCGACACCGGGGAGCTGTTTTTT.

CDR3 DNA sequence: TGTGCCAGCAGCTATAAAAAGGTCCCAGGGCCTAACAATGAGCAGTTCTTC. It translates to CASSYKKVPGPNNEQFF. The V call is TRBV7-9, the J call TRBJ2-1, with D perhaps matching TRBD1 (5 bases). CDR1 and CDR2 (germline): SEHNR, FQNEAQ (reference sequence). The ends were cut back, 4 bases at V and 5 bases at J, with 21 bases in the middle. The CDR3 is 17 residues long.

The chain has TRBV29-1 and TRBJ1-2; 7 nucleotides match TRBD1. The CDR3 loop spans 12 amino acids. From germline, CDR1 is SQVTM and CDR2 ANQGSEA. The V gene end was trimmed by 7 bases and the J gene end by 4 bases; junction bases not matched to a gene: 6. The CDR3 sequence: CSGRDSGYGYTF. For the CDR3, the DNA is TGCAGCGGCAGGGACAGTGGCTATGGCTACACCTTC. Supplemented by reference TRBV29-1 and TRBJ1-2, the full variable domain reads SAVISQKPSRDICQRGTSLTIQCQVDSQVTMMFWYRQQPGQSLTLIATANQGSEATYESGFVIDKFPISRPNLTFSTLTVSNMSPEDSSIYLCSGRDSGYGYTFGSGTRLTVV.

This chain joins TRBV7-3 and TRBJ1-1; no reliable D call. Deletions cut 3 bases from V and 3 bases from J, with 8 bases between. CDR3 length: 13 residues. The germline V gene has CDR1 SGHTA and CDR2 FQGTGA. The CDR3 loop is CASSLHEDTEAFF. CDR3 in DNA: TGTGCCAGCAGCTTGCACGAGGACACTGAAGCTTTCTTT.

The chain couples TRBV18 to TRBJ2-7; D is perhaps TRBD1 (6 bases). In germline, CDR1 is KGHSH, CDR2 LQKENI. The CDR3 has 15 amino acids. V dropped 3 bases and J dropped 2 bases, with 14 bases sitting between them. CDR3 nucleotides: TGTGCCAGCTCACCGTTTCCTCAGGGGCCCTACGAGCAGTACTTC. Protein product: CASSPFPQGPYEQYF.

There are many counts of this clonotype. The chain uses TRBV5-1 and TRBJ1-1; 10 bases are shared with TRBD1. Unmatched junction bases numbered 0, after V lost 3 bases and J lost 4 bases. Germline V CDR1 and CDR2: SGHRS, YFSETQ. The CDR3 contains 13 residues. In DNA, the CDR3 is TGCGCCAGCAGCTGGACAGGGGGCACTGAAGCTTTCTTT. Protein product: CASSWTGGTEAFF. Supplemented by reference TRBV5-1 and TRBJ1-1, the full variable domain reads KAGVTQTPRYLIKTRGQQVTLSCSPISGHRSVSWYQQTPGQGLQFLFEYFSETQRNKGNFPGRFSGRQFSNSRSEMNVSTLELGDSALYLCASSWTGGTEAFFGQGTRLTVV.

The V call is TRBV5-4, the J call TRBJ1-1; 7 nucleotides align to TRBD1. From germline, CDR1 is SGHNT and CDR2 YYREEE (reference sequence). Unmatched junction bases numbered 11, after V lost 4 bases and J lost 5 bases. There are 15 residues in the CDR3. In DNA form, the CDR3 reads TGTGCCAGCAGCCCTGGGAGCAGGGGGGGAACTGAAGCTTTCTTT. Amino acids: CASSPGSRGGTEAFF. Full variable domain (remainder filled in from reference TRBV5-4 and TRBJ1-1): ETGVTQSPTHLIKTRGQQVTLRCSSQSGHNTVSWYQQALGQGPQFIFQYYREEENGRGNFPPRFSGLQFPNYSSELNVNALELDDSALYLCASSPGSRGGTEAFFGQGTRLTVV.

The V call is TRBV6-5, the J call TRBJ2-3; no firm D call. Germline-derived CDR1 and CDR2 are MNHEY and SVGAGI. This CDR3 spans 12 amino acids. Between the trimmed V and J ends, which lost 6 bases and 4 bases, there was a span of 8 bases. CDR3 sequence: CASRALADTQYF. The DNA of the CDR3 is TGTGCCAGCAGAGCGCTGGCAGATACGCAGTATTTT.

In its sample, this clonotype was seen many times. In DNA form, the CDR3 reads TGTGCCAGCAGCCCGCAAACTACGGGGCGAAATGAAAAACTGTTTTTT. Its translation: CASSPQTTGRNEKLFF. The chain combines TRBV3-1 with TRBJ1-4; D is perhaps TRBD1 (5 bases). V lost 4 bases to trimming and J lost 5 bases, with 17 bases between them. CDR1 is LGHDT, CDR2 YNNKEL, per germline (reference sequence). This CDR3 comprises 16 residues.